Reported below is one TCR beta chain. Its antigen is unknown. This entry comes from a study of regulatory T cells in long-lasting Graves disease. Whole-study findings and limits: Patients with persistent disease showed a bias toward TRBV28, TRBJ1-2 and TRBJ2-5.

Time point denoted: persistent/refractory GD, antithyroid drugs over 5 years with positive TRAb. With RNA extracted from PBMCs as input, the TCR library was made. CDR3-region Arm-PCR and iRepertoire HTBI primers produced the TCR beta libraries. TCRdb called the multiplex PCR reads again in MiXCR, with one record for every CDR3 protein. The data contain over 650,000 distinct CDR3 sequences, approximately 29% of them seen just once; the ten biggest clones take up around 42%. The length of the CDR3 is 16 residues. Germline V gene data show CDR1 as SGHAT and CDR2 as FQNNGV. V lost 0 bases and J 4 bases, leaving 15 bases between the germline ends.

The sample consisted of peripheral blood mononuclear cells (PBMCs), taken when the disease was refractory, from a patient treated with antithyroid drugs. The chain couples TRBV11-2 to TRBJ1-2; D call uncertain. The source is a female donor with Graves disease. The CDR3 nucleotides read TGTGCCAGCAGCTTAGATCGTCAGCCTGGAAGCTATGGCTACACCTTC. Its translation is CASSLDRQPGSYGYTF.